The 10 T cell receptor beta chains listed next were all sequenced from one sample in a study of shared clonotypes between healthy human individuals. The table came from immunoSEQ multiplex PCR; TCRdb's copy has only in-frame clones and leaves some out. The sample carries millions of clones, around 95% recorded once. Sequencing input: naive CD4+ T cells sorted from blood. The subset was: CD45RA+ positively selected. The receptors stem from a man aged 18 to 29 in good health.

The rearrangement uses TRBV18 and TRBJ2-1, with 7 bases lining up with TRBD2. Germline V gene sequence: CDR1 KGHSH, CDR2 LQKENI. This CDR3 spans 14 amino acids. With V trimmed by 2 bases and J by 5 bases, 3 bases remained unmatched. CDR3 loop: CASSPFLADNEQFF. The CDR3 coding sequence is TGTGCCAGCTCACCATTCCTAGCGGACAATGAGCAGTTCTTC.

The chain employs TRBV28 and TRBJ2-2; a possible D gene is TRBD1 (5 bases). CDR1 and CDR2 from the germline V gene are MDHEN and SYDVKM. This CDR3 region has 12 residues. V was trimmed by 7 bases and J by 3 bases, leaving 6 bases between them. The CDR3 DNA follows: TGTGCCAGCAAGGGGTACACCGGGGAGCTGTTTTTT. Its translation: CASKGYTGELFF.

The chain carries TRBV30 and TRBJ2-5, with D unresolved. In germline, CDR1 is GTSNPN, CDR2 SVGIG (reference sequence). The CDR3 consists of 14 residues. Trimming removed 2 bases at V and 3 bases at J, with 13 bases between. The CDR3 spells CAWSPGAYKETQYF. As DNA, the CDR3 is TGTGCCTGGAGTCCAGGCGCCTACAAAGAGACCCAGTACTTC.

This chain uses TRBV7-9 with TRBJ1-3; 8 bases align to TRBD1. This CDR3 comprises 16 residues. CDR1 and CDR2 from the germline V gene are SEHNR and FQNEAQ (reference sequence). The ends lost 4 bases at V and 2 bases at J; junction bases unmatched: 7. In nucleotides, the CDR3 is TGTGCCAGCAGCTCCCCTGAGACAGGGGCTGGAAACACCATATATTTT. The encoded protein is CASSSPETGAGNTIYF.

V and J are TRBV2 and TRBJ2-1; no definite D call. V dropped 7 bases and J dropped 4 bases, with 14 bases sitting between them. CDR3 size: 14 residues. Germline CDR1 is SNHLY and CDR2 is FYNNEI. The chain's CDR3 is CASNGRGTYNEQFF. The CDR3, as DNA: TGTGCCAGCAACGGGCGAGGAACATACAATGAGCAGTTCTTC.

This chain connects TRBV6-1 to TRBJ1-4, with D uncertain. V was trimmed by 3 bases and J by 6 bases, leaving 11 bases between them. This CDR3 has 14 amino acids. Germline CDR1 is MNHNS and CDR2 is SASEGT. The CDR3 DNA sequence: TGTGCCAGCAGTGATCAGCGGTCCGATGAAAAACTGTTTTTT. Translation gives CASSDQRSDEKLFF.

V is TRBV5-1 and J is TRBJ1-1; no definite D call. The ends were cut back, 0 bases at V and 8 bases at J, with 8 bases in the middle. The CDR3 is 12 amino acids. CDR1 SGHRS and CDR2 YFSETQ come from the germline V gene. CDR3 residues: CASSLGQTEAFF. The DNA for the CDR3 is TGCGCCAGCAGCTTGGGGCAGACCGAAGCTTTCTTT.

The rearrangement joins TRBV9 to TRBJ2-3; 10 bases align to TRBD2. The V gene's germline CDR1 is SGDLS and CDR2 YYNGEE. The CDR3 runs to 14 residues. The ends lost 4 bases at V and 5 bases at J; junction bases unmatched: 4. The CDR3 coding sequence is TGTGCCAGCAGCCCACGGACTAGCGGAGATACGCAGTATTTT. Encoded protein: CASSPRTSGDTQYF.

The chain combines TRBV4-2 with TRBJ2-5; the D gene is possibly TRBD2 (6 bases). V lost 1 base to trimming and J lost 4 bases, with 10 bases between them. The CDR3 has 14 residues. In germline, CDR1 is LGHNA, CDR2 YNFKEQ. The CDR3 coding sequence is TGTGCCAGCAGCCAAGCGACTAGAAGAGAGACCCAGTACTTC. It codes for CASSQATRRETQYF.

For the CDR3, the DNA is TGTGCCAGCAGTGGATATTTCGGCGGAACCTACGAGCAGTACTTC. Amino acids: CASSGYFGGTYEQYF. V gene TRBV6-1 combines with J gene TRBJ2-7; D gene ambiguous. Germline-derived CDR1 and CDR2 are MNHNS and SASEGT. V dropped 4 bases and J dropped 2 bases, with 15 bases sitting between them. The CDR3 consists of 15 residues.